The 23 T cell receptor beta chains given below trace back to one sample, sequenced in a study of cytomegalovirus exposure and HLA in healthy donors. Primers: 60 Vbeta forward and 13 Jbeta reverse. TCRdb's table, derived via immunoSEQ multiplex PCR, lists solely in-frame clones and lacks some. The repertoire includes about 190,000 clones, around 86% of them detected once, and under 0.9% sits in the top ten. The specimen was PBMCs. The source of these receptors is a young woman in good health and CMV-seronegative.

The chain joins TRBV18 to TRBJ2-3; the D gene is possibly TRBD1 (5 bases). The germline V and J ends were trimmed by 5 bases and 4 bases, with 7 bases remaining between them. The CDR3 contains 12 residues. Germline values: CDR1 KGHSH, CDR2 LQKENI. In DNA form, the CDR3 reads TGTGCCAGCTCAAAAGGGGCAGATACGCAGTATTTT. It specifies CASSKGADTQYF.

The chain combines TRBV27 with TRBJ2-3, with 9 bases identical to TRBD2. The CDR3 loop spans 16 amino acids. With 3 bases clipped from V and 2 bases from J, the junction kept 6 bases outside the gene matches. The germline CDR1 and CDR2 sequences are MNHEY and SMNVEV (reference sequence). CDR3 nucleotide sequence: TGTGCCAGCAGTTTTACGGCGGGAGGGTTCACAGATACGCAGTATTTT. Translating it yields CASSFTAGGFTDTQYF.

This rearrangement joins TRBV10-2 to TRBJ1-6; D is unresolved. V shed 0 bases and J shed 10 bases, with 16 bases lying between them. Germline V gene sequence: CDR1 WSHSY, CDR2 SAAADI. The CDR3 has 16 amino acids. CDR3 in DNA: TGCGCCAGCAGTGAGTCGACACGAAGGTCGGGGTCACCCCTCCACTTT. Amino acids: CASSESTRRSGSPLHF.

The J gene is TRBJ2-7, the V gene TRBV18, with 7 bases fitting TRBD2. This CDR3 is 15 amino acids long. Germline-derived CDR1 and CDR2 are KGHSH and LQKENI. The V segment lost 0 bases and the J segment 3 bases; nucleotides outside the gene matches: 5. CDR3 bases: TGTGCCAGCTCACCACCGTCCGCTAGCGGCTACGAGCAGTACTTC. Translating gives CASSPPSASGYEQYF.

The genes are TRBV6-5 and TRBJ2-5; 7 nucleotides agree with TRBD1. Trimming removed 4 bases from V and 1 base from J; junction bases left unmatched: 6. Germline CDR1 is MNHEY and CDR2 is SVGAGI. The CDR3 loop spans 15 amino acids. CDR3 loop: CASSWGRQGQETQYF. The CDR3 region has the DNA TGTGCCAGCAGTTGGGGAAGACAGGGCCAAGAGACCCAGTACTTC.

J is TRBJ1-5 and V is TRBV6-1, with 7 nucleotides matching TRBD1. CDR1 is MNHNS and CDR2 is SASEGT in the germline V gene. This CDR3 has 13 residues. V gave up 6 bases and J gave up 5 bases; unmatched junction bases: 4. The CDR3 protein is CASSSDRDQPQHF. The CDR3, as DNA: TGTGCCAGCAGCAGCGACAGGGATCAGCCCCAGCATTTT.

The CDR3 here is CASSYTGDPSNEQFF. The CDR3 region has the DNA TGTGCCAGCAGTTACACGGGAGATCCTTCCAATGAGCAGTTCTTC. V and J are TRBV6-5 and TRBJ2-1; the D gene is possibly TRBD2 (6 bases). This CDR3 is built from 15 residues. Germline V gene data show CDR1 as MNHEY and CDR2 as SVGAGI. V was pared by 2 bases and J by 6 bases, with 14 bases between.

This chain uses TRBV27 with TRBJ2-7, with D tentatively TRBD1 (6 bases). This CDR3 region has 12 residues. The V end was cut by 6 bases, the J end by 6 bases, with 12 bases between. Germline V gene lookup returns CDR1 MNHEY and CDR2 SMNVEV (reference sequence). The CDR3 region is CASSLLRGEQYF. DNA for the CDR3: TGTGCCAGCAGCCTACTCAGGGGCGAGCAGTACTTC.

In this sample, this clone turned up a few times. CDR3 sequence (DNA): TGCGCCAGCGGTGGACTAGCGGGGGGGCGCGGAAACATTCAGTACTTC. This encodes CASGGLAGGRGNIQYF. V gene TRBV10-2 combines with J gene TRBJ2-4; TRBD2 agrees at 15 bases. The CDR3 contains 16 residues. Germline V CDR1 and CDR2: WSHSY, SAAADI. J lost 6 bases, V lost 8 bases, and 8 bases had no gene match.

This clone occurred a few times. The chain combines TRBV29-1 with TRBJ2-1; D gene uncertain. Deletions cut 5 bases from V and 5 bases from J, with 13 bases between. This CDR3 region has 13 residues. CDR1 and CDR2 from the germline V gene are SQVTM and ANQGSEA. The DNA of the CDR3 is TGCAGCGTTCCTGGGCTTAGTAACAATGAGCAGTTCTTC. Its protein product is CSVPGLSNNEQFF.

The chain has TRBV19 and TRBJ2-1; no clear D. This CDR3 has 15 residues. The V gene lost 3 bases and the J gene lost 4 bases, with 13 bases spanning the gap. In germline, CDR1 is LNHDA, CDR2 SQIVND (reference sequence). CDR3 nucleotide sequence: TGTGCCAGTAGTATGGGCCCCTCCGGTTACAATGAGCAGTTCTTC. This codes for CASSMGPSGYNEQFF.

J is TRBJ2-7 and V is TRBV27; 9 bases are shared with TRBD2. CDR1 is MNHEY and CDR2 is SMNVEV in the germline V gene (reference sequence). V lost 5 bases and J lost 3; bases outside the gene matches: 8. This CDR3 comprises 15 residues. CDR3 bases: TGTGCCAGCAGTCTCATTAGCGGGAGTTACTACGAGCAGTACTTC. Its translation is CASSLISGSYYEQYF.

The V and J genes are TRBV4-1 and TRBJ1-1; 7 nucleotides line up with TRBD1. CDR1 and CDR2 (germline): MGHRA, YSYEKL. The CDR3 sequence is 18 residues long. Unmatched junction bases numbered 10, after V lost 0 bases and J lost 0 bases. In nucleotides, the CDR3 is TGCGCCAGCAGCCAAGAGGGTACGTCGGGACAGATGAACACTGAAGCTTTCTTT. It translates to CASSQEGTSGQMNTEAFF.

This clone was seen a few times. The V and J genes are TRBV28 and TRBJ2-7; 7 bases line up with TRBD2. V shed 4 bases, J shed 5 bases, and the junction held 5 bases outside the gene matches. The germline gives CDR1 MDHEN, CDR2 SYDVKM. The CDR3 loop spans 13 amino acids. Here the CDR3 reads CASSSTSPNEQYF. The CDR3 DNA sequence: TGTGCCAGCAGTTCGACTAGCCCCAACGAGCAGTACTTC.

The V call is TRBV29-1, the J call TRBJ2-3; maybe TRBD2 (7 bases). V dropped 4 bases and J dropped 0 bases, with 17 bases sitting between them. The CDR3 contains 16 residues. Germline values: CDR1 SQVTM, CDR2 ANQGSEA. Here the CDR3 DNA reads TGCAGCGTTGTGGGGGGGAGGGGGGCTAGCACAGATACGCAGTATTTT. This gives the protein CSVVGGRGASTDTQYF.

This clone was observed a few times. This chain links TRBV5-8 with TRBJ1-6; the D is unclear. Germline V gene sequence: CDR1 SGHTS, CDR2 YDEGEE. The CDR3 loop spans 16 amino acids. Trimming cost V 3 bases and J 6 bases, with 16 bases left between them. CDR3 sequence (DNA): TGTGCCAGCAGCTCTCAGATCGGGTACCTTAATTCACCCCTCCACTTT. It encodes CASSSQIGYLNSPLHF.

Note on this clone: One end of the junction fails to match germline, which may point to a read error. The chain has TRBV7-9 and TRBJ2-1, with TRBD2 matching over 10 bases. This CDR3 has 16 amino acids. Germline V CDR1 and CDR2: SEHNR, FQNEAQ (reference sequence). CDR3 residues: CSSSLALAGDYNEQFF. The CDR3 DNA sequence: TGTTCCAGCAGCTTAGCGCTAGCGGGAGATTACAATGAGCAGTTCTTC.

This clone was detected only a few times. The chain is built from TRBV19 and TRBJ1-6; no firm D call. This CDR3 is 11 amino acids long. V lost 6 bases, J lost 10 bases, and 7 bases lay in between. Per the germline V gene, CDR1 is LNHDA and CDR2 is SQIVND (reference sequence). CDR3 residues: CASRGESPLHF. CDR3 DNA sequence: TGTGCCAGTAGGGGCGAGTCACCCCTCCACTTT.

The chain combines TRBV10-2 with TRBJ1-2, with unresolved D. Trimming removed 3 bases at V and 5 bases at J, with 16 bases between. Germline V gene lookup returns CDR1 WSHSY and CDR2 SAAADI. The CDR3 loop spans 15 amino acids. The CDR3 DNA follows: TGCGCCAGCAGTGATACAGTCCAGAAAACATATGGCTACACCTTC. This gives the protein CASSDTVQKTYGYTF.

V is TRBV14 and J is TRBJ2-1; 10 bases agree with TRBD2. The germline gives CDR1 SGHDN, CDR2 FVKESK. J was trimmed by 7 bases and V by 5 bases; bases with no gene match: 11. The CDR3 has 16 amino acids. CDR3 nucleotide sequence: TGTGCCAGCAGCTCCCTAGCGGGGGCCCCTAAGAATGAGCAGTTCTTC. It codes for CASSSLAGAPKNEQFF.

This rearrangement joins TRBV18 to TRBJ1-4; D gene uncertain. The CDR3 covers 13 residues. V dropped 3 bases and J dropped 4 bases, with 6 bases sitting between them. The germline V gene has CDR1 KGHSH and CDR2 LQKENI. CDR3 in amino acids: CASSPAVNEKLFF. For the CDR3, the DNA is TGTGCCAGCTCACCCGCGGTTAATGAAAAACTGTTTTTT.

Comment on this clone: One end of the junction varies from germline; a read error may be responsible. V is TRBV5-1 and J is TRBJ2-1, with TRBD2 matching 14 bases. The CDR3 is made up of 15 amino acids. Germline CDR1 reads SGHRS; CDR2 reads YFSETQ. CDR3 bases: TGCGCCGGCAGAGAGACTAGCGGGAGGGCCAATGAGCAGTTCTTC. This sequence encodes CAGRETSGRANEQFF.

The rearrangement uses TRBV7-8 and TRBJ2-5, with D tentatively TRBD2 (6 bases). The CDR3 is 15 amino acids. The V end lost 0 bases, the J end lost 9 bases, and 17 bases lay between the germline ends. In germline, CDR1 is SGHVS, CDR2 FQNEAQ. CDR3 residues: CASSLATAWERAQYF. The CDR3 nucleotides read TGTGCCAGCAGCTTAGCCACAGCATGGGAGCGGGCCCAGTACTTC.